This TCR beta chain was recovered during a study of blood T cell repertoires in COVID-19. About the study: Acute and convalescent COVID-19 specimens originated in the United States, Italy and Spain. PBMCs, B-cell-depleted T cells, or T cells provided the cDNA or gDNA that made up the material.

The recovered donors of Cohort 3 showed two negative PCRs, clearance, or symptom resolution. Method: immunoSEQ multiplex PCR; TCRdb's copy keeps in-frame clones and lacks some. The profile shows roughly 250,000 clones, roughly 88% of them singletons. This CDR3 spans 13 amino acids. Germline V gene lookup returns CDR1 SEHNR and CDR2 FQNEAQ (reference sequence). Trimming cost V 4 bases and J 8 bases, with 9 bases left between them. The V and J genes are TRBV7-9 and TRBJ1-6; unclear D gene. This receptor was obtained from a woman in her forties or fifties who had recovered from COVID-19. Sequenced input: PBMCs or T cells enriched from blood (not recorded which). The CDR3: CASSSSGDSPLHF. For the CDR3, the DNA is TGTGCCAGCAGCTCCTCCGGGGATTCACCCCTCCACTTT. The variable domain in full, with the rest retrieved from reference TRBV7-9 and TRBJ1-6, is DTGVSQNPRHKITKRGQNVTFRCDPISEHNRLYWYRQTLGQGPEFLTYFQNEAQLEKSRLLSDRFSAERPKGSFSTLEIQRTEQGDSAMYLCASSSSGDSPLHFGNGTRLTVT.